These T cell receptor beta chains were read from a single sample in a study of human T cells and chemical hapten exposure. In TCRdb, the RACE reads were re-called with MiXCR into one record per CDR3 protein. The sample has about 380,000 distinct CDR3 sequences, roughly 6% seen once. Sequenced here: whole blood, sampled in connection with sensitization to the hapten diphenylcyclopropenone (DPC). The receptors come from a woman aged 18-29 years with alopecia areata. Some clones in this sample may be carry-over from other donors' samples. CDR3s include the opening cysteine and the closing phenylalanine or tryptophan. A D gene is named only where the DNA matches it firmly. Where a row states a size, it is once, few, many or the class of an expanded clone; other rows omit it.

CDR3 DNA: TGTGCCAGCAGCTTCGGACACGGTTCTGAGGCTTTCTTT
CDR3 protein: CASSFGHGSEAFF
V gene: TRBV11-2
J gene: TRBJ1-1
clone size: few
D gene: -

CDR3 DNA: TGTGCCAGCAGTGACACGAGGGGGGTCCCCGGACCCCAGCATTTT
CDR3 protein: CASSDTRGVPGPQHF
V gene: TRBV25-1
J gene: TRBJ1-5
clone size: many
D gene: -

CDR3 DNA: TGCAGTGCGACACGAACGAGCGGTTCCTACGAGCAGTACTTC
CDR3 protein: CSATRTSGSYEQYF
V gene: TRBV20-1
J gene: TRBJ2-7
clone size: -
D gene: -

CDR3 DNA: TGTGCCAGCGGGGGGGAAGGCGAGCAGTACTTC
CDR3 protein: CASGGEGEQYF
V gene: TRBV13
J gene: TRBJ2-7
clone size: few
D gene: TRBD2

CDR3 DNA: TGCGCCAGCAGCCCAACAGGGGTGAACGATGAAAAACTGTTTTTT
CDR3 protein: CASSPTGVNDEKLFF
V gene: TRBV5-1
J gene: TRBJ1-4
clone size: many
D gene: TRBD1

CDR3 DNA: TGTGCCAGCAGTTCAACTCCCTTAAGGAACACCGGGGAGCTGTTTTTT
CDR3 protein: CASSSTPLRNTGELFF
V gene: TRBV6-6
J gene: TRBJ2-2
clone size: -
D gene: -

CDR3 DNA: TGCAGTGCTAGAGGTCCTGCCGGGACAGAGAACACTGAAGCTTTCTTT
CDR3 protein: CSARGPAGTENTEAFF
V gene: TRBV20-1
J gene: TRBJ1-1
clone size: many
D gene: TRBD1

CDR3 DNA: TGTGCCATCGGACAGTTGGGAACTGAAGCTTTCTTT
CDR3 protein: CAIGQLGTEAFF
V gene: TRBV10-3
J gene: TRBJ1-1
clone size: -
D gene: -

CDR3 DNA: TGCAGTGCTAGAGACTTTAGCTCCTTTGGCGAGCAGTACTTC
CDR3 protein: CSARDFSSFGEQYF
V gene: TRBV20-1
J gene: TRBJ2-7
clone size: few
D gene: -

CDR3 DNA: TGTGCCAGCAGTTACGCCGGGACATACGGGGAGCAGTACTTC
CDR3 protein: CASSYAGTYGEQYF
V gene: TRBV6-5
J gene: TRBJ2-7
clone size: many
D gene: -

CDR3 DNA: TGTGCCATCAGCCGGGACAGGGCGTCGAATGGCTACACCTTC
CDR3 protein: CAISRDRASNGYTF
V gene: TRBV10-3
J gene: TRBJ1-2
clone size: many
D gene: TRBD1

CDR3 DNA: TGCAGTGCCAAAGGACTAGCGGATAACCAAGAGACCCAGTACTTC
CDR3 protein: CSAKGLADNQETQYF
V gene: TRBV20-1
J gene: TRBJ2-5
clone size: many
D gene: TRBD2

CDR3 DNA: TGCAGCGTTGGGCGCAGGCCTACCGGGGAGCTGTTTTTT
CDR3 protein: CSVGRRPTGELFF
V gene: TRBV29-1
J gene: TRBJ2-2
clone size: many
D gene: -

CDR3 DNA: TGCAGTGCTAGCCCCAAGCGGGGGGTGGAGACCCAGTACTTC
CDR3 protein: CSASPKRGVETQYF
V gene: TRBV20-1
J gene: TRBJ2-5
clone size: few
D gene: TRBD2

CDR3 DNA: TGTGCCAGCAGTACCGGGACAGGGGATGTCACTGAAGCTTTCTTT
CDR3 protein: CASSTGTGDVTEAFF
V gene: TRBV6-2/TRBV6-3
J gene: TRBJ1-1
clone size: many
D gene: TRBD1

CDR3 DNA: TGCGCCAGCAGCTTGGGGACAGGGTTCGGCTACACCTTC
CDR3 protein: CASSLGTGFGYTF
V gene: TRBV5-1
J gene: TRBJ1-2
clone size: -
D gene: TRBD1

CDR3 DNA: TGTGCCAGCAGCTTAGGCCCGATAAACTATGGCTACACCTTC
CDR3 protein: CASSLGPINYGYTF
V gene: TRBV7-8
J gene: TRBJ1-2
clone size: -
D gene: -

CDR3 DNA: TGCAGCGTTGACAGGGACAGCACAGATACGCAGTATTTT
CDR3 protein: CSVDRDSTDTQYF
V gene: TRBV29-1
J gene: TRBJ2-3
clone size: many
D gene: -

CDR3 DNA: TGTGCCAGCAGCTTCACCCCGGGACAGCCACAATTTTTT
CDR3 protein: CASSFTPGQPQFF
V gene: TRBV7-9
J gene: TRBJ1-6
clone size: -
D gene: TRBD1

CDR3 DNA: TGTGCCAGCAGTTATTCGCTACAGGGTTATGGCTACACCTTC
CDR3 protein: CASSYSLQGYGYTF
V gene: TRBV6-5
J gene: TRBJ1-2
clone size: -
D gene: -

CDR3 DNA: TGTGCCACCTGGGAGAGCTCCTACAATGAGCAGTTCTTC
CDR3 protein: CATWESSYNEQFF
V gene: TRBV27
J gene: TRBJ2-1
clone size: -
D gene: -

CDR3 DNA: TGTGCCAGCAGCTTAATTGCAGGTGTGAACACTGAAGCTTTCTTT
CDR3 protein: CASSLIAGVNTEAFF
V gene: TRBV7-2
J gene: TRBJ1-1
clone size: many
D gene: -

CDR3 DNA: TGTGCCAGCAGTTTTGGTTATTACGGGGAGCTGTTTTTT
CDR3 protein: CASSFGYYGELFF
V gene: TRBV27
J gene: TRBJ2-2
clone size: few
D gene: -

CDR3 DNA: TGTGCCAGCAGTGACATTGGGATAGCCAAAAACATTCAGTACTTC
CDR3 protein: CASSDIGIAKNIQYF
V gene: TRBV6-1
J gene: TRBJ2-4
clone size: -
D gene: -

CDR3 DNA: TGTGCCAGCTCACCGGGAGAGAATGAAAAACTGTTTTTT
CDR3 protein: CASSPGENEKLFF
V gene: TRBV18
J gene: TRBJ1-4
clone size: many
D gene: -

CDR3 DNA: TGCGCCAGCAGCCCCCTAGGGCAAGGGGCTGGAGAGACCCAGTACTTC
CDR3 protein: CASSPLGQGAGETQYF
V gene: TRBV4-3
J gene: TRBJ2-5
clone size: many
D gene: -

CDR3 DNA: TGCAGTGCTGTTCTTTCTAGCACAGATACGCAGTATTTT
CDR3 protein: CSAVLSSTDTQYF
V gene: TRBV20-1
J gene: TRBJ2-3
clone size: few
D gene: -

CDR3 DNA: TGTGCCAGCAGTGAGAGGTATAGCTCCTACGAGCAGTACTTC
CDR3 protein: CASSERYSSYEQYF
V gene: TRBV6-1
J gene: TRBJ2-7
clone size: many
D gene: -

CDR3 DNA: TGTGCCAGCAGCCGCGGACCGACAGGCACAGATACGCAGTATTTT
CDR3 protein: CASSRGPTGTDTQYF
V gene: TRBV11-2
J gene: TRBJ2-3
clone size: few
D gene: -

CDR3 DNA: TGTGCCAGCAGCCTTGACGGCTCCTACGAGCAGTACTTC
CDR3 protein: CASSLDGSYEQYF
V gene: TRBV28
J gene: TRBJ2-7
clone size: many
D gene: -

CDR3 DNA: TGCAGCGTGAGGTGGGGGGGCTATGGCTACACCTTC
CDR3 protein: CSVRWGGYGYTF
V gene: TRBV29-1
J gene: TRBJ1-2
clone size: -
D gene: -

CDR3 DNA: TGTGCCAGCACCCACAGCCAAGAGACCCAGTACTTC
CDR3 protein: CASTHSQETQYF
V gene: TRBV7-2
J gene: TRBJ2-5
clone size: -
D gene: -

CDR3 DNA: TGTGCCAGCAGTGAACTAGCGGGGGGGGCCACAGATACGCAGTATTTT
CDR3 protein: CASSELAGGATDTQYF
V gene: TRBV25-1
J gene: TRBJ2-3
clone size: -
D gene: TRBD2

CDR3 DNA: TGTGCCAGCAGCCCACAACTAACCGGACAGCCAGCTTTCTTT
CDR3 protein: CASSPQLTGQPAFF
V gene: TRBV14
J gene: TRBJ1-1
clone size: -
D gene: -

CDR3 DNA: TGTGCCAGCAGTTTATGGCCTAGCGGGGGAGACGAGCAGTTCTTC
CDR3 protein: CASSLWPSGGDEQFF
V gene: TRBV27
J gene: TRBJ2-1
clone size: few
D gene: TRBD2

CDR3 DNA: TGTGCCAGCAGTGAACTTGAGGGAGGTTTCTCTGGAAACACCATATATTTT
CDR3 protein: CASSELEGGFSGNTIYF
V gene: TRBV6-1
J gene: TRBJ1-3
clone size: few
D gene: -

CDR3 DNA: TGTGCCAGCAAGCCGGGACGGCGGGCAGATACGCAGTATTTT
CDR3 protein: CASKPGRRADTQYF
V gene: TRBV2
J gene: TRBJ2-3
clone size: few
D gene: -

CDR3 DNA: TGCAGTGCTAGAGGACAGGGGAGTGGACCCCTCCACTTT
CDR3 protein: CSARGQGSGPLHF
V gene: TRBV20-1
J gene: TRBJ1-6
clone size: -
D gene: TRBD1

CDR3 DNA: TGTGCCAGCGGACAGGGGGCAGGGAATGAGCAGTTCTTC
CDR3 protein: CASGQGAGNEQFF
V gene: TRBV12-3/TRBV12-4
J gene: TRBJ2-1
clone size: -
D gene: TRBD1

CDR3 DNA: TGTGCCAGCAGTTCCCCAGGGACAGGGTTTTTTAATGAGCAGTTCTTC
CDR3 protein: CASSSPGTGFFNEQFF
V gene: TRBV12-3/TRBV12-4
J gene: TRBJ2-1
clone size: many
D gene: TRBD1

CDR3 DNA: TGTGCCAGCAGTCAGACTAGCGGGGGGGCCTCCTACAATGAGCAGTTCTTC
CDR3 protein: CASSQTSGGASYNEQFF
V gene: TRBV6-5
J gene: TRBJ2-1
clone size: many
D gene: TRBD2

CDR3 DNA: TGCAGCGTTGAATCTGGGAACTATGGCTACACCTTC
CDR3 protein: CSVESGNYGYTF
V gene: TRBV29-1
J gene: TRBJ1-2
clone size: few
D gene: -

CDR3 DNA: TGCAGCGTTGGGAGGGATTCCTACGAGCAGTACTTC
CDR3 protein: CSVGRDSYEQYF
V gene: TRBV29-1
J gene: TRBJ2-7
clone size: -
D gene: -

CDR3 DNA: TGTGCCAGCAGCCAAGAGGTCTCCCTGGGAGGCTACACCTTC
CDR3 protein: CASSQEVSLGGYTF
V gene: TRBV4-2
J gene: TRBJ1-2
clone size: many
D gene: -

CDR3 DNA: TGTGCCAGCACCGGGGCTGGGCCTGAAGAGACCCAGTACTTC
CDR3 protein: CASTGAGPEETQYF
V gene: TRBV11-2
J gene: TRBJ2-5
clone size: -
D gene: -

CDR3 DNA: TGCGCCAGCAGCCAAGATCCGCTGTCCTACGAGCAGTACTTC
CDR3 protein: CASSQDPLSYEQYF
V gene: TRBV4-3
J gene: TRBJ2-7
clone size: many
D gene: -

CDR3 DNA: TGCAGTGCTAGAGACCCTACTACGAGCTCCTACGAGCAGTACTTC
CDR3 protein: CSARDPTTSSYEQYF
V gene: TRBV20-1
J gene: TRBJ2-7
clone size: few
D gene: -

CDR3 DNA: TGCGCCAGCAGCCAAGATAGGCGCCGAGCGGGGGGACAAGAGACCCAGTACTTC
CDR3 protein: CASSQDRRRAGGQETQYF
V gene: TRBV4-3
J gene: TRBJ2-5
clone size: few
D gene: TRBD2

CDR3 DNA: TGCAGTGCTAGCCAGTCTCTTAATCAGCCCCAGCATTTT
CDR3 protein: CSASQSLNQPQHF
V gene: TRBV20-1
J gene: TRBJ1-5
clone size: few
D gene: -

CDR3 DNA: TGTGCCAGCAGCTCGCGGGGGAACCAAGAGACCCAGTACTTC
CDR3 protein: CASSSRGNQETQYF
V gene: TRBV6-2/TRBV6-3
J gene: TRBJ2-5
clone size: -
D gene: TRBD2

CDR3 DNA: TGTGCCATCAGTGAGCGGGGACGCGGAGGGGAAGCCAACGTCCTGACTTTC
CDR3 protein: CAISERGRGGEANVLTF
V gene: TRBV10-3
J gene: TRBJ2-6
clone size: -
D gene: -

CDR3 DNA: TGTGCCAGCAGCTTAGGTGGTTCAGGGCAGGATGGCTACACCTTC
CDR3 protein: CASSLGGSGQDGYTF
V gene: TRBV7-2
J gene: TRBJ1-2
clone size: many
D gene: -

CDR3 DNA: TGCAGTGCCACCCGGGACAGGGGCTACGAGCAGTACTTC
CDR3 protein: CSATRDRGYEQYF
V gene: TRBV20-1
J gene: TRBJ2-7
clone size: -
D gene: TRBD1

CDR3 DNA: TGCGCCAGCAGCCGTGGGGGACAGGGTAACTCTGGGGCCAACGTCCTGACTTTC
CDR3 protein: CASSRGGQGNSGANVLTF
V gene: TRBV5-1
J gene: TRBJ2-6
clone size: -
D gene: TRBD1

CDR3 DNA: TGTGCCAGCAGCCATGGGGAGTTGAACACTGAAGCTTTCTTT
CDR3 protein: CASSHGELNTEAFF
V gene: TRBV12-3/TRBV12-4
J gene: TRBJ1-1
clone size: many
D gene: -

CDR3 DNA: TGTGCCAGCAGTGATCGGCTAGCGAGCGGGGAGCTGTTTTTT
CDR3 protein: CASSDRLASGELFF
V gene: TRBV2
J gene: TRBJ2-2
clone size: few
D gene: -

CDR3 DNA: TGTGCCAGCTCACCAGCACAGGCATACTATGGCTACACCTTC
CDR3 protein: CASSPAQAYYGYTF
V gene: TRBV18
J gene: TRBJ1-2
clone size: few
D gene: -

CDR3 DNA: TGTGCTAGTGGTTTGAGTTGGCCCACAGATACGCAGTATTTT
CDR3 protein: CASGLSWPTDTQYF
V gene: TRBV12-5
J gene: TRBJ2-3
clone size: -
D gene: -

CDR3 DNA: TGTGCCAGCAGCTTACTCTACGAGCAGTACTTC
CDR3 protein: CASSLLYEQYF
V gene: TRBV7-8
J gene: TRBJ2-7
clone size: many
D gene: -